A single T cell receptor (beta chain) is shown here with its context. The data stem from a study of blood T cell repertoires in COVID-19. At the level of the study: Acute and convalescent COVID-19 specimens originated in the United States, Italy and Spain. The cDNA or gDNA used as material had been derived from T cells, B-cell-depleted T cells, or PBMCs.

The assay was immunoSEQ multiplex PCR, and TCRdb's table has in-frame clones only and misses some. The table records some 500,000 clones, 70% to 90% of them present only once. It was during active infection that Seattle patients were enrolled and then longitudinally followed. The sequencing input was peripheral blood. The sequence derives from a woman between 45 and 60 years old with COVID-19, enrolled during active disease.

CDR3 sequence: CASSEGARLGDTQYF. The CDR3 region has the DNA TGTGCCAGTAGTGAAGGGGCGCGACTAGGCGATACGCAGTATTTT. V usage is TRBV19 and J usage is TRBJ2-3, with TRBD2 as a possible D gene (6 bases). The germline CDR1 and CDR2 sequences are LNHDA and SQIVND (reference sequence). Trimming removed 5 bases at V and 6 bases at J, with 18 bases between. The CDR3 spans 15 residues.